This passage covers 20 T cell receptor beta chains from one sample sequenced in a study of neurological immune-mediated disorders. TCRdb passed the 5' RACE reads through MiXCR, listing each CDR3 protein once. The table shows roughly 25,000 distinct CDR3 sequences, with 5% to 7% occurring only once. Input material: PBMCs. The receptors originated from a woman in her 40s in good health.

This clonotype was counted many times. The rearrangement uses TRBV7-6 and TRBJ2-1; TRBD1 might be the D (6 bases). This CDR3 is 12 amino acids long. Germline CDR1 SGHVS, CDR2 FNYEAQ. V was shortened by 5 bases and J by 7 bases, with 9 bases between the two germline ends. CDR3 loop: CASSIRGNEQFF. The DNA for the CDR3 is TGTGCCAGCAGCATAAGGGGGAATGAGCAGTTCTTC.

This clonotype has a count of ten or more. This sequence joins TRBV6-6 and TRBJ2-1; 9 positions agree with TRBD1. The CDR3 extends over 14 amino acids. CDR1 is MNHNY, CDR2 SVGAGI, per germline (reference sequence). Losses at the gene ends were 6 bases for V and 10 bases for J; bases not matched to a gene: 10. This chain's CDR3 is CASSHNRGQEEQFF. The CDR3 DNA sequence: TGTGCCAGCAGCCACAACAGGGGGCAGGAGGAGCAGTTCTTC.

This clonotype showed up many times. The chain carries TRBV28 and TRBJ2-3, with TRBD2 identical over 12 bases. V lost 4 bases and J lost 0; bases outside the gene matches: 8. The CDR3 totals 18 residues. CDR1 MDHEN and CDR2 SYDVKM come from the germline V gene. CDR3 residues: CASSSSGTSGPSTDTQYF. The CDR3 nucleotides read TGTGCCAGCAGTTCATCAGGGACTAGCGGGCCTAGCACAGATACGCAGTATTTT.

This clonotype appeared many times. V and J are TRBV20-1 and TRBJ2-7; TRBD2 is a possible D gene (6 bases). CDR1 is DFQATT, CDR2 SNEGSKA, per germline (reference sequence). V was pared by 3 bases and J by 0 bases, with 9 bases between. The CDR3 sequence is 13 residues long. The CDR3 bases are TGCAGTGCTAGCGGGGAGGACTCCTACGAGCAGTACTTC. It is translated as CSASGEDSYEQYF.

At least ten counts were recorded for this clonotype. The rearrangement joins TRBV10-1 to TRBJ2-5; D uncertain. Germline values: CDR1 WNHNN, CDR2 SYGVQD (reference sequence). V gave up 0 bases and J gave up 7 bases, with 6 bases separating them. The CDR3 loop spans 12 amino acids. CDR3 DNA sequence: TGCGCCAGCAGTGAGTCCTCTTGGACCCAGTACTTC. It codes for CASSESSWTQYF.

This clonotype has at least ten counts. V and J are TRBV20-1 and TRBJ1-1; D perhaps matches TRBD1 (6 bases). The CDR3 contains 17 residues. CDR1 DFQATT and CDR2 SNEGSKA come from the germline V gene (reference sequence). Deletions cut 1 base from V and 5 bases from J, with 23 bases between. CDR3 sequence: CSARVRTARRTGTEAFF. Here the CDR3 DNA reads TGCAGTGCTAGAGTCCGGACAGCCAGACGAACGGGGACTGAAGCTTTCTTT.

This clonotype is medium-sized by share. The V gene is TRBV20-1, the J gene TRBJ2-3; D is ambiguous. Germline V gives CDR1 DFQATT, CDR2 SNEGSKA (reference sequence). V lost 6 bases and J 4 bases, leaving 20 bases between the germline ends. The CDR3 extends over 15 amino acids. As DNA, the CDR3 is TGCAGTGCATCTAATCGGCGGTCTACTTCAGATACGCAGTATTTT. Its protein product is CSASNRRSTSDTQYF.

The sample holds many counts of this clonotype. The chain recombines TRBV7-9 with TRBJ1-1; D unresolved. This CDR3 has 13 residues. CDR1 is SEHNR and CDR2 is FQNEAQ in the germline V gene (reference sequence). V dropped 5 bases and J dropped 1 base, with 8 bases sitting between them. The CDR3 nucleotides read TGTGCCAGCAGCGTGGACGGGAACACTGAAGCTTTCTTT. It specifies CASSVDGNTEAFF.

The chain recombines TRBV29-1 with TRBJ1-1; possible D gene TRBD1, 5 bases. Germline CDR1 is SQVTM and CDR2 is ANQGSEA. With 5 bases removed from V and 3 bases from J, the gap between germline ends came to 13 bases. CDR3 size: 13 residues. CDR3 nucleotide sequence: TGCAGCGTTAGGTTTGGGGGGGACACTGAAGCTTTCTTT. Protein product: CSVRFGGDTEAFF. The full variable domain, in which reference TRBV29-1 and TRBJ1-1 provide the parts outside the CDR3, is SAVISQKPSRDICQRGTSLTIQCQVDSQVTMMFWYRQQPGQSLTLIATANQGSEATYESGFVIDKFPISRPNLTFSTLTVSNMSPEDSSIYLCSVRFGGDTEAFFGQGTRLTVV.

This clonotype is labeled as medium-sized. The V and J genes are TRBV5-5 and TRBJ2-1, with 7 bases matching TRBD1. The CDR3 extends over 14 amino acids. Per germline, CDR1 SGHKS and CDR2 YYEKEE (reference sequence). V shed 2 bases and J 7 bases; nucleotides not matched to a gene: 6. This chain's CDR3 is CASSLAAGGNEQFF. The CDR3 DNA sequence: TGTGCCAGCAGCTTAGCGGCAGGGGGAAATGAGCAGTTCTTC.

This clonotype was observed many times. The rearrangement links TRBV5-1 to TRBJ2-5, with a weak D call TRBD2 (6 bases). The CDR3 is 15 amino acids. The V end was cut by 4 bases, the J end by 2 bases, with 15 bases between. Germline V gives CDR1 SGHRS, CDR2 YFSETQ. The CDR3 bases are TGCGCCAGCAGCGGAGGGGACCGCTCACAAGAGACCCAGTACTTC. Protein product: CASSGGDRSQETQYF.

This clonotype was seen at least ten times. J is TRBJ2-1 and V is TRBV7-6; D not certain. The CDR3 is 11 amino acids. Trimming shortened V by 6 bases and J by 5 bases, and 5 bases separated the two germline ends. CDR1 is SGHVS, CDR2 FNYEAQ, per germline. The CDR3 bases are TGTGCCAGCAGTTCTAACAATGAGCAGTTCTTC. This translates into CASSSNNEQFF.

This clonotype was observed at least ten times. The CDR3 reads CASSQAIGQITEAFF. CDR3 coding DNA: TGTGCCAGCAGCCAAGCAATAGGACAGATCACTGAAGCTTTCTTT. V and J are TRBV3-1 and TRBJ1-1; tentatively, D is TRBD1 (6 bases). V dropped 1 base and J dropped 4 bases, with 13 bases sitting between them. The CDR3 loop spans 15 amino acids. Germline CDR1 is LGHDT and CDR2 is YNNKEL (reference sequence). The entire variable domain, with the rest obtained from reference TRBV3-1 and TRBJ1-1, is as follows: DTAVSQTPKYLVTQMGNDKSIKCEQNLGHDTMYWYKQDSKKFLKIMFSYNNKELIINETVPNRFSPKSPDKAHLNLHINSLELGDSAVYFCASSQAIGQITEAFFGQGTRLTVV.

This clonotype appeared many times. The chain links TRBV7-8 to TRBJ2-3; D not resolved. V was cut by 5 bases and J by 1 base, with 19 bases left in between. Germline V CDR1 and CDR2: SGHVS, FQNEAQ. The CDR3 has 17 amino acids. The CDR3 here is CASSPLGLERRTDTQYF. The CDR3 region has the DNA TGTGCCAGCAGCCCCCTCGGCCTTGAACGCCGCACAGATACGCAGTATTTT.

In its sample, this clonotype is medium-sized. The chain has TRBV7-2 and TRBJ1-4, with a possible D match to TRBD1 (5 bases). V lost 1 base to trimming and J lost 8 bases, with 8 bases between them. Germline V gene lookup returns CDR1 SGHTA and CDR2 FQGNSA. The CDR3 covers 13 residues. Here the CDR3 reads CASSLVPGEKLFF. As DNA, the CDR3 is TGTGCCAGCAGCTTAGTCCCAGGGGAAAAACTGTTTTTT. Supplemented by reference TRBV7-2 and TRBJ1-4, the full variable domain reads GAGVSQSPSNKVTEKGKDVELRCDPISGHTALYWYRQSLGQGLEFLIYFQGNSAPDKSGLPSDRFSAERTGGSVSTLTIQRTQQEDSAVYLCASSLVPGEKLFFGSGTQLSVL.

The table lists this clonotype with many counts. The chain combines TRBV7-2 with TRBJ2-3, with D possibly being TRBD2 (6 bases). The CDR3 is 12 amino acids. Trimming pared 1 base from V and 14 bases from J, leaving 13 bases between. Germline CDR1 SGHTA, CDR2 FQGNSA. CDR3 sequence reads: CASSLDRLVLYF. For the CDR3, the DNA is TGTGCCAGCAGCTTAGACCGACTAGTACTGTATTTT. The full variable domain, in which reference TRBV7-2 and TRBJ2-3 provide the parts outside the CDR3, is GAGVSQSPSNKVTEKGKDVELRCDPISGHTALYWYRQSLGQGLEFLIYFQGNSAPDKSGLPSDRFSAERTGGSVSTLTIQRTQQEDSAVYLCASSLDRLVLYFGPGTRLTVL.

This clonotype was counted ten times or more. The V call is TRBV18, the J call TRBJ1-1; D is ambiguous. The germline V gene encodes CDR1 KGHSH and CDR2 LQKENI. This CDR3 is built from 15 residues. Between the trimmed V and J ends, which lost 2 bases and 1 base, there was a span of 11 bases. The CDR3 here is CASSPIGRENTEAFF. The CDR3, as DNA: TGTGCCAGCTCACCAATTGGCAGAGAGAACACTGAAGCTTTCTTT.

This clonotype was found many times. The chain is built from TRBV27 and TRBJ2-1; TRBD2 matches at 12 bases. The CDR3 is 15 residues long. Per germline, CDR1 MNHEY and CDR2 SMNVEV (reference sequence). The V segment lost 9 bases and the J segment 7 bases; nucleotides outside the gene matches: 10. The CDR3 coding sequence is TGTGCCAGTTACCGACTAGCGGGAGTTTTTAATGAGCAGTTCTTC. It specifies CASYRLAGVFNEQFF.

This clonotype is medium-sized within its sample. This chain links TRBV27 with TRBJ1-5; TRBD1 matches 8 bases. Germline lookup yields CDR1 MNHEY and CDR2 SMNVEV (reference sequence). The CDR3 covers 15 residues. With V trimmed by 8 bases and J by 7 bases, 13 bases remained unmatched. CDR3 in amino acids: CASSRGRGLEQPQHF. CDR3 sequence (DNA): TGTGCCAGCTCCCGAGGCAGGGGGCTCGAGCAGCCCCAGCATTTT.

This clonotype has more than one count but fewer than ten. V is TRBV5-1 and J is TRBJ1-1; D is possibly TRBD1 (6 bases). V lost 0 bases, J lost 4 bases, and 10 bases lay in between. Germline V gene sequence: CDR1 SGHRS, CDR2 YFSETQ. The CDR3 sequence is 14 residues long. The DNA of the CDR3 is TGCGCCAGCAGCTTGGGAAACAGGGTCACTGAAGCTTTCTTT. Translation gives CASSLGNRVTEAFF.